These 28 T cell receptor beta chains came from one sample sequenced in a study of blood T cell repertoires in COVID-19. The repertoire was sequenced with immunoSEQ multiplex PCR; TCRdb's copy has only in-frame clones and lacks some. The sample lists some 110,000 clones; around 78% were seen once. The sequencing input was peripheral blood. The source of these receptors is a man aged 25-45 years with acute or convalescent COVID-19.

A note on this clone: One end of the junction is discordant with germline, which a read error may explain. This chain uses TRBV7-7 with TRBJ2-3; 12 nucleotides align to TRBD2. CDR1 and CDR2 (germline): SSHAT, FNYEAQ (reference sequence). CDR3 length: 18 amino acids. CDR3 sequence: CASSLGRGTSGSTDTQYF. The CDR3 coding sequence is TGTGCTAGCAGCTTAGGTAGGGGGACTAGCGGGAGCACAGATACGCAGTATTTT.

The genes are TRBV2 and TRBJ2-5; D uncertain. Germline V lookup: CDR1 SNHLY, CDR2 FYNNEI. V shed 3 bases and J shed 5 bases, with 10 bases lying between them. The CDR3 is made up of 13 amino acids. The CDR3 nucleotides read TGTGCCAGCAGTGAGCTACTAAGGGAGACCCAGTACTTC. Translated: CASSELLRETQYF.

V gene TRBV7-2 combines with J gene TRBJ2-1; 8 bases line up with TRBD1. Germline V gene data show CDR1 as SGHTA and CDR2 as FQGNSA. V was pared by 3 bases and J by 7 bases, with 2 bases of the junction left unmatched. The CDR3 totals 13 residues. CDR3 bases: TGTGCCAGCAGCTTCCAGGGGGCGAATGAGCAGTTCTTC. Encoded protein: CASSFQGANEQFF.

The rearrangement joins TRBV18 to TRBJ2-1; tentatively, D is TRBD1 (5 bases). V was shortened by 4 bases and J by 3 bases, with 7 bases between the two germline ends. Germline values: CDR1 KGHSH, CDR2 LQKENI. CDR3 length: 13 residues. The CDR3 loop reads CASSLGVYNEQFF. For the CDR3, the DNA is TGTGCCAGCTCACTAGGGGTCTACAATGAGCAGTTCTTC.

This chain links TRBV4-2 with TRBJ1-1; no firm D call. Trimming stripped 1 base from V and 1 base from J, with 10 bases between. The CDR3 is 15 residues long. Germline-derived CDR1 and CDR2 are LGHNA and YNFKEQ. DNA for the CDR3: TGTGCCAGCAGCCAAGTGGGTAGCGGGAACACTGAAGCTTTCTTT. Translating it yields CASSQVGSGNTEAFF.

The rearrangement links TRBV7-2 to TRBJ2-5, with D possibly matching TRBD2 (5 bases). Per the germline V gene, CDR1 is SGHTA and CDR2 is FQGNSA. V lost 2 bases and J 5 bases, leaving 12 bases between the germline ends. The CDR3 extends over 14 amino acids. This CDR3 reads CASSLSVGGETQYF. CDR3 nucleotides: TGTGCCAGCAGCTTATCTGTGGGCGGGGAGACCCAGTACTTC. Full variable domain (outside the CDR3, taken from reference TRBV7-2 and TRBJ2-5): GAGVSQSPSNKVTEKGKDVELRCDPISGHTALYWYRQSLGQGLEFLIYFQGNSAPDKSGLPSDRFSAERTGGSVSTLTIQRTQQEDSAVYLCASSLSVGGETQYFGPGTRLLVL.

The chain has TRBV23-1 and TRBJ2-1, with TRBD2 matching over 9 bases. TRBV23-1 is flagged as an ORF with uncertain function. CDR3 size: 17 residues. The trim removed 2 bases at V and 7 bases at J, leaving 12 bases unmatched. CDR3 bases: TGCGCCAGCAGTCAACCTTTCGAGCGGGAGGAAGAAAATGAGCAGTTCTTC. This sequence encodes CASSQPFEREEENEQFF.

The gene calls are TRBV30 and TRBJ1-1; a possible D gene is TRBD1 (5 bases). This CDR3 region has 14 residues. V lost 5 bases, J lost 8 bases, and 21 bases lay in between. Germline V gives CDR1 GTSNPN, CDR2 SVGIG (reference sequence). CDR3 sequence: CAWDVMMGQTEAFF. The CDR3 nucleotides are TGTGCCTGGGACGTCATGATGGGGCAGACCGAAGCTTTCTTT.

This rearrangement joins TRBV6-5 to TRBJ1-2; no clear D gene. CDR1 is MNHEY, CDR2 SVGAGI, per germline. CDR3 length: 11 residues. Trimming left V 5 bases short and J 6 bases short, with 7 bases between. CDR3 residues: CASSPGNGYTF. Here the CDR3 DNA reads TGTGCCAGCAGTCCCGGGAATGGCTACACCTTC.

V is TRBV10-3 and J is TRBJ2-3; TRBD2 matches 8 bases. V was pared by 7 bases and J by 2 bases, with 11 bases of the junction left unmatched. The CDR3 has 16 residues. CDR1 is ENHRY and CDR2 is SYGVKD in the germline V gene. The CDR3 sequence: CAINDPSGPTTDTQYF. CDR3 bases: TGTGCCATCAATGATCCTAGCGGGCCAACCACAGATACGCAGTATTTT.

The genes are TRBV4-2 and TRBJ1-1; D unresolved. Germline CDR1 LGHNA, CDR2 YNFKEQ. CDR3 length: 15 amino acids. The V gene lost 5 bases and the J gene lost 1 base, with 14 bases spanning the gap. CDR3 loop: CASSDRQFANTEAFF. CDR3 nucleotide sequence: TGTGCCAGCAGCGACCGACAATTCGCGAACACTGAAGCTTTCTTT.

The chain has TRBV7-6 and TRBJ2-3, with TRBD1 matching 7 bases. CDR3 size: 13 residues. Trimming cost V 10 bases and J 5 bases; bases outside gene matches: 9. Germline-derived CDR1 and CDR2 are SGHVS and FNYEAQ. The CDR3 region is CATTKGGRDTQYF. The CDR3 region has the DNA TGTGCCACCACCAAAGGGGGCAGAGATACGCAGTATTTT.

The V gene is TRBV6-5, the J gene TRBJ1-2; no reliable D call. This CDR3 is 15 amino acids long. V was pared by 2 bases and J by 8 bases, with 18 bases between. Germline CDR1 MNHEY, CDR2 SVGAGI. This CDR3 is CASSYDPKNPLGYTF. The DNA for the CDR3 is TGTGCCAGCAGTTACGACCCCAAAAATCCACTAGGCTACACCTTC.

The V and J genes are TRBV6-1 and TRBJ1-1; D not certain. CDR3 size: 15 residues. V was shortened by 2 bases and J by 8 bases, with 18 bases between the two germline ends. The V gene's germline CDR1 is MNHNS and CDR2 SASEGT. The CDR3 loop is CASSEQRFAFEEAFF. CDR3 nucleotide sequence: TGTGCCAGCAGTGAACAGAGGTTTGCTTTTGAAGAAGCTTTCTTT.

V usage is TRBV9 and J usage is TRBJ2-1; D is uncertain. V lost 2 bases and J lost 9, with 9 bases in between. The germline CDR1 and CDR2 sequences are SGDLS and YYNGEE. The CDR3 is 12 amino acids. CDR3 protein: CASSVSGSEQFF. DNA of the CDR3: TGTGCCAGCAGCGTTTCAGGTAGTGAGCAGTTCTTC.

The chain is built from TRBV6-2 or TRBV6-3 and TRBJ1-2, with 9 bases matching TRBD1. The CDR3 is 15 residues long. Germline values: CDR1 MNHEY, CDR2 SVGEGT. V gave up 0 bases and J gave up 4 bases; unmatched junction bases: 3. The CDR3 bases are TGTGCCAGCAGTTACTCAGGGACAGGGATCTATGGCTACACCTTC. It encodes CASSYSGTGIYGYTF.

This chain connects TRBV3-1 (or the pseudogene TRBV3-2) to TRBJ2-7; TRBD2 matches 10 bases. The J segment lost 3 bases and the V segment lost 1 base, leaving 3 bases of the junction unmatched. The CDR3 length is 15 residues. In germline, CDR1 is LGHDT, CDR2 YNNKEL (reference sequence). CDR3 in amino acids: CASSQGTSGLYEQYV. CDR3 bases: TGTGCCAGCAGCCAAGGGACTAGCGGCCTCTACGAGCAGTACGTC.

This chain connects TRBV5-5 to TRBJ2-7, with D possibly TRBD1 on 5 matching bases. The CDR3 has 14 amino acids. Trimming removed 0 bases at V and 0 bases at J, with 7 bases between. Germline values: CDR1 SGHKS, CDR2 YYEKEE (reference sequence). The CDR3: CASSLGQSSYEQYV. The CDR3 DNA is TGTGCCAGCAGCTTGGGACAGAGCTCCTACGAGCAGTACGTC.

This clone was observed once. The rearrangement joins TRBV9 to TRBJ2-3; D gene unclear. The CDR3 loop spans 15 amino acids. The germline V and J ends were trimmed by 0 bases and 1 base, with 9 bases remaining between them. The germline V gene has CDR1 SGDLS and CDR2 YYNGEE. CDR3 sequence reads: CASSVDYSRTDTQYF. The CDR3 bases are TGTGCCAGCAGCGTAGACTATTCTCGCACAGATACGCAGTATTTT.

The chain links TRBV12-3 or TRBV12-4 to TRBJ1-1; no clear D. V dropped 6 bases and J dropped 4 bases, with 12 bases sitting between them. This CDR3 comprises 13 residues. The CDR3 DNA follows: TGTGCCAGCAGCCCGGGTCTGGGCACTGAAGCTTTCTTT. It codes for CASSPGLGTEAFF.

The chain recombines TRBV2 with TRBJ1-4; D gene unclear. This CDR3 is built from 14 residues. Germline CDR1 reads SNHLY; CDR2 reads FYNNEI. V was cut by 7 bases and J by 10 bases, with 19 bases left in between. In nucleotides, the CDR3 is TGTGCCAGCAAAGGATCGACTTGGTACGGAAAACTGTTTTTT. Amino acid sequence: CASKGSTWYGKLFF.

This rearrangement joins TRBV28 to TRBJ2-1, with 10 bases identical to TRBD2. The V gene end was trimmed by 5 bases and the J gene end by 8 bases; junction bases not matched to a gene: 12. CDR1 is MDHEN and CDR2 is SYDVKM in the germline V gene. This CDR3 spans 16 amino acids. The CDR3 spells CASSPTLAGAYDEQFF. In DNA form, the CDR3 reads TGTGCCAGCAGTCCTACTCTAGCGGGGGCCTATGATGAGCAGTTCTTC. Filled out from reference TRBV28 and TRBJ2-1, the complete variable domain reads DVKVTQSSRYLVKRTGEKVFLECVQDMDHENMFWYRQDPGLGLRLIYFSYDVKMKEKGDIPEGYSVSREKKERFSLILESASTNQTSMYLCASSPTLAGAYDEQFFGPGTRLTVL.

This chain links TRBV6-6 with TRBJ2-1, with TRBD1 identical over 7 bases. Germline lookup yields CDR1 MNHNY and CDR2 SVGAGI (reference sequence). Losses at the gene ends were 6 bases for V and 1 base for J; bases not matched to a gene: 9. The CDR3 sequence is 16 residues long. CDR3 sequence reads: CASSTTGRGSYNEQFF. CDR3 coding DNA: TGTGCCAGCAGCACGACAGGGAGAGGATCCTACAATGAGCAGTTCTTC.

The J gene is TRBJ2-3, the V gene TRBV5-1; a weak D match, TRBD1 (8 bases). Germline V CDR1 and CDR2: SGHRS, YFSETQ. This CDR3 spans 17 amino acids. The V end lost 0 bases, the J end lost 4 bases, and 18 bases lay between the germline ends. The CDR3 coding sequence is TGCGCCAGCAGCTTGGAAAGAAGAGCGGGACAGGCAGATACGCAGTATTTT. Protein: CASSLERRAGQADTQYF.

The CDR3 DNA sequence: TGTGCCTGGAGTTTGGGCCAGAGCTATGGCTACACCTTC. Its translation is CAWSLGQSYGYTF. The chain has TRBV30 and TRBJ1-2, with D unresolved. From germline, CDR1 is GTSNPN and CDR2 SVGIG (reference sequence). This CDR3 is built from 13 residues. The V end was cut by 2 bases, the J end by 4 bases, with 11 bases between.

This rearrangement joins TRBV25-1 to TRBJ1-1; D might be TRBD1 (6 bases). The CDR3 loop spans 13 amino acids. Between the trimmed V and J ends, which lost 5 bases and 3 bases, there was a span of 10 bases. CDR1 and CDR2 (germline): MGHDK, SYGVNS. CDR3 DNA sequence: TGTGCCAGCAGTCGGACAGCAGACACTGAAGCTTTCTTT. This gives the protein CASSRTADTEAFF.

The chain recombines TRBV10-3 with TRBJ1-6; TRBD1 is a possible D gene (5 bases). This CDR3 region has 13 residues. Germline loops: CDR1 ENHRY, CDR2 SYGVKD. V was clipped by 6 bases and J by 9 bases, with 12 bases between them. CDR3 in DNA: TGTGCCATCAGCGTCAGGGTGAGTTCACCCCTCCACTTT. Amino acids: CAISVRVSSPLHF.

The rearrangement links TRBV7-3 to TRBJ2-2; TRBD2 might be the D (5 bases). V dropped 2 bases and J dropped 5 bases, with 12 bases sitting between them. This CDR3 has 15 residues. Per the germline V gene, CDR1 is SGHTA and CDR2 is FQGTGA. The CDR3 is CASSLDPSGTGELFF. The CDR3 DNA is TGTGCCAGCAGCTTAGACCCTTCGGGGACCGGGGAGCTGTTTTTT.